Listed below are T cell receptor beta chains from one sample, sequenced in a study of identical twins. TCRdb recomputed calls from the 5' RACE reads with MiXCR, one row per CDR3 protein. The sample has about 240,000 distinct CDR3 sequences; roughly 10% are singletons. What was sequenced was memory T cells sorted from blood. Receptors originate from a man in his forties or fifties in good health. The CDR3 runs from the conserved cysteine through the conserved F or W. The order of the fields is clone size, D gene, V gene, J gene, CDR3 DNA, CDR3 protein. D genes are given only for firm matches. Rows may omit the clone size; those that give it use once, few, many or a size class.

abundance: many
d_gene: .
v_gene: TRBV20-1
j_gene: TRBJ1-4
CDR3nt: TGCAGTGCTAGGATCGGAGCAACTAATGAAAAACTGTTTTTT
CDR3aa: CSARIGATNEKLFF

abundance: many
d_gene: TRBD2
v_gene: TRBV20-1
j_gene: TRBJ2-3
CDR3nt: TGCAGTGCTAGAGATCGACTAGCGGGGGGTCTCAGCACAGATACGCAGTATTTT
CDR3aa: CSARDRLAGGLSTDTQYF

abundance: .
d_gene: .
v_gene: TRBV18
j_gene: TRBJ1-3
CDR3nt: TGTGCCAGCTCACCATCGACGTACTCTGGAAACACCATATATTTT
CDR3aa: CASSPSTYSGNTIYF

abundance: many
d_gene: TRBD1
v_gene: TRBV3-1
j_gene: TRBJ2-1
CDR3nt: TGTGCCAGCAGCCAACCTGGGACAGGGAAGGGTCGCAATGAGCAGTTCTTC
CDR3aa: CASSQPGTGKGRNEQFF

abundance: .
d_gene: .
v_gene: TRBV12-3/TRBV12-4
j_gene: TRBJ1-2
CDR3nt: TGTGCCAGCAGTTTAGAGGGGGGGGTGGGTTATGGCTACACCTTC
CDR3aa: CASSLEGGVGYGYTF

abundance: few
d_gene: .
v_gene: TRBV3-1
j_gene: TRBJ1-1
CDR3nt: TGTGCCAGCAGCCTTCTTGGCAGGGACACTGAAGCTTTCTTT
CDR3aa: CASSLLGRDTEAFF

abundance: .
d_gene: .
v_gene: TRBV20-1
j_gene: TRBJ2-1
CDR3nt: TGCAGTGCTAGAGGATGTTTGGGAAATGAGCAGTTCTTC
CDR3aa: CSARGCLGNEQFF

abundance: many
d_gene: TRBD2
v_gene: TRBV7-3
j_gene: TRBJ2-7
CDR3nt: TGTGCCAGCAGCTTAAACAGCGGGAGGGGCGAGCAGTACTTC
CDR3aa: CASSLNSGRGEQYF

abundance: many
d_gene: .
v_gene: TRBV20-1
j_gene: TRBJ1-6
CDR3nt: TGCAGTGCTAGAGATTTACAGGGTGATTCACCCCTCCACTTT
CDR3aa: CSARDLQGDSPLHF

abundance: many
d_gene: .
v_gene: TRBV3-1
j_gene: TRBJ2-2
CDR3nt: TGTGCCAGCAGCCAAGTGCCGGGAGTGGGCACCGGGGAGCTGTTTTTT
CDR3aa: CASSQVPGVGTGELFF

abundance: .
d_gene: .
v_gene: TRBV15
j_gene: TRBJ2-7
CDR3nt: TGTGCCACCAGCAGAGATATGATGGGGGAGCAGTACTTC
CDR3aa: CATSRDMMGEQYF

abundance: .
d_gene: .
v_gene: TRBV7-2
j_gene: TRBJ2-1
CDR3nt: TGTGCCAGCAGTCTCGAGGGCTATTTCTACAATGAGCAGTTCTTC
CDR3aa: CASSLEGYFYNEQFF

abundance: .
d_gene: .
v_gene: TRBV2
j_gene: TRBJ1-1
CDR3nt: TGTGCCAGCAAGATGGCCGAGAACACTGAAGCTTTCTTT
CDR3aa: CASKMAENTEAFF

abundance: few
d_gene: .
v_gene: TRBV5-1
j_gene: TRBJ2-3
CDR3nt: TGCGCCAGCAGCTTGTCGGGGAAGGGGGGGACAGATACGCAGTATTTT
CDR3aa: CASSLSGKGGTDTQYF

abundance: few
d_gene: TRBD2
v_gene: TRBV6-2/TRBV6-3
j_gene: TRBJ2-3
CDR3nt: TGTGCCAGCAGTCTCTGGCTAGCGGGAGGTGAGGCAGATACGCAGTATTTT
CDR3aa: CASSLWLAGGEADTQYF

abundance: many
d_gene: .
v_gene: TRBV28
j_gene: TRBJ1-2
CDR3nt: TGTGCCAGCACCTCTAACTATGGCTACACCTTC
CDR3aa: CASTSNYGYTF

abundance: few
d_gene: .
v_gene: TRBV6-1
j_gene: TRBJ2-5
CDR3nt: TGTGCCAGCAGTGCGCCTCGGGACGCAAAGACCCAGTACTTC
CDR3aa: CASSAPRDAKTQYF

abundance: many
d_gene: .
v_gene: TRBV5-5
j_gene: TRBJ1-6
CDR3nt: TGTGCCAGCAGCTTGTTAGGAGGACTTAATTCACCCCTCCACTTT
CDR3aa: CASSLLGGLNSPLHF

abundance: .
d_gene: .
v_gene: TRBV6-5
j_gene: TRBJ1-6
CDR3nt: TGTGCCAGCAGTTACTCGTTGAATAATTTACCCCTCCACTTT
CDR3aa: CASSYSLNNLPLHF

abundance: many
d_gene: TRBD1
v_gene: TRBV5-1
j_gene: TRBJ2-2
CDR3nt: TGCGCCAGCAGCCGGACAGGGGACGTCACCGGGGAGCTGTTTTTT
CDR3aa: CASSRTGDVTGELFF

abundance: many
d_gene: .
v_gene: TRBV4-1
j_gene: TRBJ2-4
CDR3nt: TGCGCCAGCAGCCAAGGAATAGCGGTAGCCAAAAACATTCAGTACTTC
CDR3aa: CASSQGIAVAKNIQYF

abundance: many
d_gene: .
v_gene: TRBV20-1
j_gene: TRBJ2-5
CDR3nt: TGCAGTGCAAGGGAGGTAGAGACCCAGTACTTC
CDR3aa: CSAREVETQYF

abundance: medium-sized
d_gene: .
v_gene: TRBV25-1
j_gene: TRBJ1-4
CDR3nt: TGTGCCAGCAGTGAATCTAGCAGTGGAGCGCTGTTTTTT
CDR3aa: CASSESSSGALFF

abundance: many
d_gene: .
v_gene: TRBV19
j_gene: TRBJ1-6
CDR3nt: TGTGCCAGTAGCCAGAACAGAGACTATAATTCACCCCTCCACTTT
CDR3aa: CASSQNRDYNSPLHF

abundance: .
d_gene: .
v_gene: TRBV7-7
j_gene: TRBJ2-5
CDR3nt: TGTGCCAGCAGCTTAGGAGTTTTCAGGGGGGGTCAAGAGACCCAGTACTTC
CDR3aa: CASSLGVFRGGQETQYF

abundance: few
d_gene: TRBD1
v_gene: TRBV28
j_gene: TRBJ1-1
CDR3nt: TGTGCCAGCAGGTTTGACAGGGGACCGGCTGAAGCTTTCTTT
CDR3aa: CASRFDRGPAEAFF

abundance: few
d_gene: .
v_gene: TRBV7-9
j_gene: TRBJ2-7
CDR3nt: TGTGCCAGCAGCTTCATCGGGGTTAGACCCTCCTACGAGCAGTACTTC
CDR3aa: CASSFIGVRPSYEQYF

abundance: many
d_gene: .
v_gene: TRBV20-1
j_gene: TRBJ1-1
CDR3nt: TGCAGTGCTAGAGAGGGTGGGCACACTGAAGCTTTCTTT
CDR3aa: CSAREGGHTEAFF

abundance: many
d_gene: TRBD1
v_gene: TRBV4-2
j_gene: TRBJ1-2
CDR3nt: TGTGCCAGCAGCCAAGATATTGGGACAGGCTATGGCTACACCTTC
CDR3aa: CASSQDIGTGYGYTF

abundance: few
d_gene: TRBD2
v_gene: TRBV7-3
j_gene: TRBJ2-1
CDR3nt: TGTGCCAGCAGCTTAGCTAGCGGGCAGTACAATGAGCAGTTCTTC
CDR3aa: CASSLASGQYNEQFF

abundance: many
d_gene: .
v_gene: TRBV7-3
j_gene: TRBJ2-6
CDR3nt: TGTGCCAGCAGCCCCAGCTCTGGGGCCAACGTCCTGACTTTC
CDR3aa: CASSPSSGANVLTF

abundance: many
d_gene: .
v_gene: TRBV7-9
j_gene: TRBJ2-7
CDR3nt: TGTGCCAGCAGTGGACCCTACTCCTACGAGCAGTACTTC
CDR3aa: CASSGPYSYEQYF

abundance: many
d_gene: .
v_gene: TRBV14
j_gene: TRBJ1-1
CDR3nt: TGTGCCAGCAGCCAAGCGTGGATCGCTGAAGCTTTCTTT
CDR3aa: CASSQAWIAEAFF

abundance: few
d_gene: .
v_gene: TRBV6-2/TRBV6-3
j_gene: TRBJ2-5
CDR3nt: TGTGCCACGGGACTCCACCAAGAGACCCAGTACTTC
CDR3aa: CATGLHQETQYF

abundance: few
d_gene: .
v_gene: TRBV7-2
j_gene: TRBJ1-2
CDR3nt: TGTGCCAGCAGTTGGGACAATTATGGCTACACCTTC
CDR3aa: CASSWDNYGYTF

abundance: many
d_gene: TRBD1
v_gene: TRBV27
j_gene: TRBJ1-6
CDR3nt: TGTGCCAGCAGCTGGGACAGAAATTCACCCCTCCACTTT
CDR3aa: CASSWDRNSPLHF

abundance: .
d_gene: .
v_gene: TRBV6-1
j_gene: TRBJ2-2
CDR3nt: TGTGCCAGCAGTACGTTGCGGAGCAACACCGGGGAGCTGTTTTTT
CDR3aa: CASSTLRSNTGELFF

abundance: few
d_gene: .
v_gene: TRBV28
j_gene: TRBJ2-7
CDR3nt: TGTGCCAGCAATTTGGGGGAAGGCTACGAGCAGTACTTC
CDR3aa: CASNLGEGYEQYF

abundance: few
d_gene: .
v_gene: TRBV11-3
j_gene: TRBJ2-1
CDR3nt: TGTGCCAGCAGCAGCACCGGGACACCTCAGGGTGGGCAGTTCTTC
CDR3aa: CASSSTGTPQGGQFF

abundance: few
d_gene: .
v_gene: TRBV20-1
j_gene: TRBJ1-1
CDR3nt: TGCAGTGCTAGAACAGGAGGGATGAACACTGAAGCTTTCTTT
CDR3aa: CSARTGGMNTEAFF

abundance: .
d_gene: .
v_gene: TRBV20-1
j_gene: TRBJ2-5
CDR3nt: TGCAGTGCTAGCAGACCTAACAGGGCACCCTACGAGACCCAGTACTTC
CDR3aa: CSASRPNRAPYETQYF

abundance: many
d_gene: .
v_gene: TRBV28
j_gene: TRBJ2-5
CDR3nt: TGTGCCAGCAGTTTCCGCGAGACCCAGTACTTC
CDR3aa: CASSFRETQYF

abundance: many
d_gene: .
v_gene: TRBV5-6
j_gene: TRBJ2-7
CDR3nt: TGTGCCAGCAGCTTGCAGGGCACGGTACACGAGCAGTACTTC
CDR3aa: CASSLQGTVHEQYF

abundance: many
d_gene: TRBD1
v_gene: TRBV20-1
j_gene: TRBJ2-1
CDR3nt: TGCAGTGCTAGTCCAGGGGGCCCCTACAATGAGCAGTTCTTC
CDR3aa: CSASPGGPYNEQFF

abundance: .
d_gene: TRBD2
v_gene: TRBV20-1
j_gene: TRBJ2-7
CDR3nt: TGCAGTGCTATTATTCCGGGAGGCACCTACGAGCAGTACTTC
CDR3aa: CSAIIPGGTYEQYF

abundance: .
d_gene: .
v_gene: TRBV12-3/TRBV12-4
j_gene: TRBJ1-5
CDR3nt: TGTGCCAGCAGGGTTACAGGAGGCAATCAGCCCCAGCATTTT
CDR3aa: CASRVTGGNQPQHF

abundance: many
d_gene: TRBD2
v_gene: TRBV4-3
j_gene: TRBJ2-3
CDR3nt: TGCGCCAGCAGCCAAGATAGGAGCGGGGGGGCCTCAGATACGCAGTATTTT
CDR3aa: CASSQDRSGGASDTQYF

abundance: few
d_gene: TRBD1
v_gene: TRBV5-6
j_gene: TRBJ1-5
CDR3nt: TGTGCCAGCAGCCGGGGGGCAGGGGGAAATCAGCCCCAGCATTTT
CDR3aa: CASSRGAGGNQPQHF

abundance: few
d_gene: .
v_gene: TRBV20-1
j_gene: TRBJ1-2
CDR3nt: TGCAGTGCTAGAGATCAGGCCGATAGGAGAAACTATGGCTACACCTTC
CDR3aa: CSARDQADRRNYGYTF

abundance: many
d_gene: .
v_gene: TRBV5-5
j_gene: TRBJ2-3
CDR3nt: TGTGCCAGCAGCTTGGATCTTGGCGGGGCTAGCACAGATACGCAGTATTTT
CDR3aa: CASSLDLGGASTDTQYF

abundance: few
d_gene: .
v_gene: TRBV5-1
j_gene: TRBJ1-1
CDR3nt: TGCGCCAGCAGCTTGGACAGGGCCACCCGTCTACTTGAAGCTTTCTTT
CDR3aa: CASSLDRATRLLEAFF

abundance: .
d_gene: .
v_gene: TRBV5-1
j_gene: TRBJ2-3
CDR3nt: TGCGCCAGCAGCTTGGCCGGAGGGGGCAGATTCACAGATACGCAGTATTTT
CDR3aa: CASSLAGGGRFTDTQYF

abundance: many
d_gene: .
v_gene: TRBV3-1
j_gene: TRBJ2-7
CDR3nt: TGTGCCAGCAGCCAAGGACTCCCAAGGGCTTACGAGCAGTACTTC
CDR3aa: CASSQGLPRAYEQYF

abundance: many
d_gene: TRBD1
v_gene: TRBV7-6
j_gene: TRBJ2-4
CDR3nt: TGTGCCAGCAGCTTAGGTTCAGGGGGACAGGGACTAAACATTCAGTACTTC
CDR3aa: CASSLGSGGQGLNIQYF

abundance: many
d_gene: TRBD1
v_gene: TRBV5-4
j_gene: TRBJ1-4
CDR3nt: TGTGCCAGCAGCGAGGACAGGGGAGAAAAACTGTTTTTT
CDR3aa: CASSEDRGEKLFF